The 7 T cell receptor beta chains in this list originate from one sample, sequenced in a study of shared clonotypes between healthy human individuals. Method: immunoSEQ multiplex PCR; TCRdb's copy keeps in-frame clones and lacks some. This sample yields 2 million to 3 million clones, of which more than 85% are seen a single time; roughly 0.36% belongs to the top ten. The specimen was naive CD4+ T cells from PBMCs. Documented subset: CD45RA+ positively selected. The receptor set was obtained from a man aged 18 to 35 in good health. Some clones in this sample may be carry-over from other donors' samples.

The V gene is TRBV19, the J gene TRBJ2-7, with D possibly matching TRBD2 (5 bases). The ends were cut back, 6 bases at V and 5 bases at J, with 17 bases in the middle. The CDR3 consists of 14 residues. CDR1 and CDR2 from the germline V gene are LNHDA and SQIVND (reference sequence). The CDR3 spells CASSPWASSNEQYF. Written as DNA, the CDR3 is TGTGCCAGTAGCCCCTGGGCTAGCAGCAACGAGCAGTACTTC. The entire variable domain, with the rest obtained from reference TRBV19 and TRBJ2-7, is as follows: DGGITQSPKYLFRKEGQNVTLSCEQNLNHDAMYWYRQDPGQGLRLIYYSQIVNDFQKGDIAEGYSVSREKKESFPLTVTSAQKNPTAFYLCASSPWASSNEQYFGPGTRLTVT.

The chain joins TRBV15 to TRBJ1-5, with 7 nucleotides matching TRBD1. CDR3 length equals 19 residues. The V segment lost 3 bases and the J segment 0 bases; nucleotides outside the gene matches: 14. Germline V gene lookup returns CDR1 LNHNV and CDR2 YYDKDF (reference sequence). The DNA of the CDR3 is TGTGCCACCAGCAGCCGCAGAACTAAGACAGGGAATAGCAATCAGCCCCAGCATTTT. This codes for CATSSRRTKTGNSNQPQHF.

The CDR3 DNA follows: TGTGCCAGCACCGGCCAGAATCAGCCCCAGCATTTT. It encodes CASTGQNQPQHF. The chain uses TRBV2 and TRBJ1-5; no firm D call. CDR1 and CDR2 (germline): SNHLY, FYNNEI. This CDR3 contains 12 residues. Trimming removed 7 bases from V and 4 bases from J, with 8 bases in between.

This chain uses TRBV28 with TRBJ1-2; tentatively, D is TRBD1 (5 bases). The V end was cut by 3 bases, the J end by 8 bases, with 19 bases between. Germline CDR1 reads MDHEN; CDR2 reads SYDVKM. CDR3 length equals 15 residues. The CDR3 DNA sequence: TGTGCCAGCAGTTTCCCGGGGGACCCCCCCAGGGGCTACACCTTC. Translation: CASSFPGDPPRGYTF.

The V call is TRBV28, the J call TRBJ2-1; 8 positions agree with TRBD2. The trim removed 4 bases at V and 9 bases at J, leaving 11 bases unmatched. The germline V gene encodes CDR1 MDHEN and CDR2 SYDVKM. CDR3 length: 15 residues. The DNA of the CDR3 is TGTGCCAGCAGTTCCTTTAGCGGGATCCCAATTGAGCAGTTCTTC. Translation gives CASSSFSGIPIEQFF.

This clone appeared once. The CDR3 sequence: CASRLRGQGEETQYF. The CDR3 nucleotides read TGCGCCAGCCGCCTTCGGGGACAGGGGGAAGAGACCCAGTACTTC. This chain links TRBV5-1 with TRBJ2-5; 11 nucleotides match TRBD1. Germline V gene sequence: CDR1 SGHRS, CDR2 YFSETQ. The junction had 8 bases not matched to a gene; V was cut back by 7 bases and J by 3 bases. This CDR3 is built from 15 residues.

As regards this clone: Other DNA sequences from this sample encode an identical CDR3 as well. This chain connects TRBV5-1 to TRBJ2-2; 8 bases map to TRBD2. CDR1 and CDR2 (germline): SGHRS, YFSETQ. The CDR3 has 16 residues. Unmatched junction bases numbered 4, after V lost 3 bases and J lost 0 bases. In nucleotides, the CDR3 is TGCGCCAGCAGCTACCTAGCGGGTACGAACACCGGGGAGCTGTTTTTT. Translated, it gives CASSYLAGTNTGELFF.